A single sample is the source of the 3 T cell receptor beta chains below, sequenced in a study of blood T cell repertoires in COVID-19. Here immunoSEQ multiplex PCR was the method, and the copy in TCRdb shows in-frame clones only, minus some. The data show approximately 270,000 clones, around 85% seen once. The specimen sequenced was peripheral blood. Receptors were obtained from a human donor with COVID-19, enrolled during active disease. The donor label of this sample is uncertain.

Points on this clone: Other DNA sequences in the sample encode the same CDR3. The CDR3 bases are TGTGCCAGCTCACCGCGGACAGCAACTAATGAAAAACTGTTTTTT. Protein product: CASSPRTATNEKLFF. The V call is TRBV18, the J call TRBJ1-4; TRBD1 is a possible D gene (6 bases). The germline CDR1 and CDR2 sequences are KGHSH and LQKENI. Trimming took off 3 bases at V and 0 bases at J, with 8 bases between the two ends. The CDR3 runs 15 residues. Full variable domain (missing parts from reference TRBV18 and TRBJ1-4): NAGVMQNPRHLVRRRGQEARLRCSPMKGHSHVYWYRQLPEEGLKFMVYLQKENIIDESGMPKERFSAEFPKEGPSILRIQQVVRGDSAAYFCASSPRTATNEKLFFGSGTQLSVL.

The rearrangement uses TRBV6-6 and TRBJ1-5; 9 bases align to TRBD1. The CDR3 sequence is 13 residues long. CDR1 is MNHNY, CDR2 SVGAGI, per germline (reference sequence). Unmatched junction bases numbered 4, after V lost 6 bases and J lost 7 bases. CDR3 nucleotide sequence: TGTGCCAGCAGGGGACAGGGTGTACAGCCCCAGCATTTT. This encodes CASRGQGVQPQHF.

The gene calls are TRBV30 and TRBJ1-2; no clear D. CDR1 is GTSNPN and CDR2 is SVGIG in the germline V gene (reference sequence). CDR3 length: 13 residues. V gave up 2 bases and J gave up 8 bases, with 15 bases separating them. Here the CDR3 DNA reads TGTGCCTGGAGTCATATCCTTCCGGAGGGCTACACCTTC. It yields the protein CAWSHILPEGYTF.